The 9 T cell receptor beta chains below were found in one sample sequenced in a study of OX40 agonist ivuxolimab in advanced cancers. The protocol was immunoSEQ multiplex PCR, while the TCRdb copy is restricted to in-frame clones and leaves out a portion. The data contain roughly 68,000 clones, just over 85% of them seen just once; the ten biggest clones take up about 8.2%. Sequences were derived from CD4+ or CD8+ T cells sorted from blood, sampled in a trial of the OX40 agonist ivuxolimab. These receptors all come from an adult with an advanced solid tumor such as melanoma, head and neck, liver or kidney cancer.

The J gene is TRBJ2-7, the V gene TRBV5-4; D possibly corresponds to TRBD1 (5 bases). The ends were cut back, 4 bases at V and 7 bases at J, with 12 bases in the middle. CDR3 size: 12 residues. Germline loops: CDR1 SGHNT, CDR2 YYREEE (reference sequence). In DNA form, the CDR3 reads TGTGCCAGCAGCAGCAGGGCCGGGGAGCAGTACTTC. This codes for CASSSRAGEQYF.

The chain employs TRBV5-6 and TRBJ1-4; D is unclear. V was clipped by 5 bases and J by 7 bases, with 9 bases between them. This CDR3 spans 12 amino acids. Germline V gene data show CDR1 as SGHDT and CDR2 as YYEEEE. The CDR3 spells CASRKGSEKLFF. CDR3 in DNA: TGTGCCAGCAGGAAGGGTTCTGAAAAACTGTTTTTT.

This clone was counted a few times. The chain couples TRBV5-1 to TRBJ1-2; D is undetermined. CDR1 is SGHRS, CDR2 YFSETQ, per germline. V lost 0 bases and J 10 bases, leaving 16 bases between the germline ends. The CDR3 spans 14 residues. CDR3 region: CASSLVASRDDYTF. The CDR3 coding sequence is TGCGCCAGCAGCTTGGTGGCCTCCCGTGACGACTACACCTTC.

A few counts support this clone. The CDR3 reads CASEKDMNTEAFF. The CDR3 DNA follows: TGTGCCAGCGAGAAGGATATGAACACTGAAGCTTTCTTT. The gene calls are TRBV7-2 and TRBJ1-1; D is unclear. Per germline, CDR1 SGHTA and CDR2 FQGNSA. V was shortened by 8 bases and J by 0 bases, with 10 bases between the two germline ends. The CDR3 has 13 amino acids.

The V and J genes are TRBV19 and TRBJ2-6; 7 bases are shared with TRBD1. CDR1 LNHDA and CDR2 SQIVND come from the germline V gene (reference sequence). This CDR3 comprises 14 residues. V lost 6 bases, J lost 4 bases, and 3 bases stayed unmatched. As DNA, the CDR3 is TGTGCCAGTAGGACAGGGACCGGGGCCAACGTCCTGACTTTC. Its protein product is CASRTGTGANVLTF. Full variable domain (missing parts from reference TRBV19 and TRBJ2-6): DGGITQSPKYLFRKEGQNVTLSCEQNLNHDAMYWYRQDPGQGLRLIYYSQIVNDFQKGDIAEGYSVSREKKESFPLTVTSAQKNPTAFYLCASRTGTGANVLTFGAGSRLTVL.

V usage is TRBV5-8 and J usage is TRBJ1-5; D is uncertain. From germline, CDR1 is SGHTS and CDR2 YDEGEE. Trimming cost V 1 base and J 0 bases, with 8 bases left between them. The CDR3 length is 15 residues. The CDR3 nucleotides are TGTGCCAGCAGCTTGTCAGTCCTTAGCAATCAGCCCCAGCATTTT. It yields the protein CASSLSVLSNQPQHF.

The chain recombines TRBV5-5 with TRBJ1-6, with D unclear. From germline, CDR1 is SGHKS and CDR2 YYEKEE (reference sequence). The CDR3 runs to 15 residues. V lost 5 bases and J lost 4, with 13 bases in between. The CDR3 DNA is TGTGCCAGCAGACGGGAGTCCTCGTATAATTCACCCCTCCACTTT. It is translated as CASRRESSYNSPLHF.

The rearrangement links TRBV4-1 to TRBJ2-1; no definite D call. V was pared by 4 bases and J by 0 bases, with 13 bases between. Germline-derived CDR1 and CDR2 are MGHRA and YSYEKL. This CDR3 has 16 residues. The CDR3 region is CASSLDEMGSYNEQFF. In nucleotides, the CDR3 is TGCGCCAGCAGCCTAGACGAAATGGGCTCCTACAATGAGCAGTTCTTC.

V is TRBV9 and J is TRBJ1-4, with D possibly being TRBD1 (5 bases). Germline values: CDR1 SGDLS, CDR2 YYNGEE. Trimming cost V 3 bases and J 8 bases, with 14 bases left between them. The CDR3 consists of 14 residues. CDR3 region: CASSAGQGGEKLFF. The CDR3 DNA follows: TGTGCCAGCAGCGCTGGGCAGGGAGGAGAAAAACTGTTTTTT.